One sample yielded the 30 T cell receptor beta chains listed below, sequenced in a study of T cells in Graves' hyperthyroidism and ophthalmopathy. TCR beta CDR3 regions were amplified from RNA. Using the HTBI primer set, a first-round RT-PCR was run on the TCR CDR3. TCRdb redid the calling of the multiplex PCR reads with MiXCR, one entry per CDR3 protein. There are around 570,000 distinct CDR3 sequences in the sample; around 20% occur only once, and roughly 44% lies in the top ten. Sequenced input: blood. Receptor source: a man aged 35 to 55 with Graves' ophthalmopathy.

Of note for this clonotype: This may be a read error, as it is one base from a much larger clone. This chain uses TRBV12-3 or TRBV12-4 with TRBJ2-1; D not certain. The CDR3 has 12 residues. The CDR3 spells CASSLGKGEQLF. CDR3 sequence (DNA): TGTGCCAGCAGTTTGGGGAAGGGTGAGCAGCTCTTC.

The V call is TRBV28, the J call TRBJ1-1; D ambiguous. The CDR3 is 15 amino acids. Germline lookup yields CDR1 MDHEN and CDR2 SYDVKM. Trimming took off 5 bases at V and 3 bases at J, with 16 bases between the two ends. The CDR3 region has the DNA TGTGCCAGCAGTCTCCGAGGGAACATGGACACTGAAGCTTTCTTT. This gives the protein CASSLRGNMDTEAFF.

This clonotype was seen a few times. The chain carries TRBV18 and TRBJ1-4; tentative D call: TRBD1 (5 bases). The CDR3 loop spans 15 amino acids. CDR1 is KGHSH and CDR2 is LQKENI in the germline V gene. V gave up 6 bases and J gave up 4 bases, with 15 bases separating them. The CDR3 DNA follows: TGTGCCAGCTCGTACCAGGGCGGCCGTAATGAAAAACTGTTTTTT. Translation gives CASSYQGGRNEKLFF.

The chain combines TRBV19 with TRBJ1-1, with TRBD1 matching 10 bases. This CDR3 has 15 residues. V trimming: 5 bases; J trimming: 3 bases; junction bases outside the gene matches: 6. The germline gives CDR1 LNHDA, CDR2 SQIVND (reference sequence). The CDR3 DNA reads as TGTGCCAGTAGTTCCCCCGGGACAGGGGACACTGAAGCTTTCTTT. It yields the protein CASSSPGTGDTEAFF.

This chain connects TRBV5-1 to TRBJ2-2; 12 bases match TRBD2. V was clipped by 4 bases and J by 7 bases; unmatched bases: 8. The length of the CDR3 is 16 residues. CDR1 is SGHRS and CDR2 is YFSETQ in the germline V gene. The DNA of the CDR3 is TGCGCCAGCAGCCAACTAGCGGGAGGAGAGGACGGGGAGCTGTTTTTT. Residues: CASSQLAGGEDGELFF.

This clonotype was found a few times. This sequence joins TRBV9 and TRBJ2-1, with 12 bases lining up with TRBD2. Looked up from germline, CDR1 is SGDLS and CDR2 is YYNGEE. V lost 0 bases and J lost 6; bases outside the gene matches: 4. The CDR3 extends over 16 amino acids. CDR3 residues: CASSVATTSGGNEQFF. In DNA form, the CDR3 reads TGTGCCAGCAGCGTAGCTACGACTAGCGGGGGCAATGAGCAGTTCTTC.

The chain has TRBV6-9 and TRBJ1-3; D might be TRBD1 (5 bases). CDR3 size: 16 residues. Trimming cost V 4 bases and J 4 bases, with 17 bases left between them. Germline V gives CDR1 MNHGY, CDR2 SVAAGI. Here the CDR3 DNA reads TGTGCCAGCAGTTCCCACGGAGGGGTGCAAGGAAACACCATATATTTT. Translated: CASSSHGGVQGNTIYF.

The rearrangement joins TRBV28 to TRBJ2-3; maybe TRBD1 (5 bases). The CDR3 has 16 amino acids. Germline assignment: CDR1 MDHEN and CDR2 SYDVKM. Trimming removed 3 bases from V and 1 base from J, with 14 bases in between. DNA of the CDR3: TGTGCCAGCAGTTTTATGGCTAGGGGCCGCACAGATACGCAGTATTTT. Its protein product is CASSFMARGRTDTQYF.

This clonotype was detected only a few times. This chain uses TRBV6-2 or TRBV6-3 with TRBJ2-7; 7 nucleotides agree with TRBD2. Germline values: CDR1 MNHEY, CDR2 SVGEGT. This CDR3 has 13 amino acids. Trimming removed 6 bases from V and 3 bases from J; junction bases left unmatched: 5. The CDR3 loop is CASRFSGFYEQYF. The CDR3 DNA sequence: TGTGCCAGCAGATTTAGCGGGTTCTACGAGCAGTACTTC.

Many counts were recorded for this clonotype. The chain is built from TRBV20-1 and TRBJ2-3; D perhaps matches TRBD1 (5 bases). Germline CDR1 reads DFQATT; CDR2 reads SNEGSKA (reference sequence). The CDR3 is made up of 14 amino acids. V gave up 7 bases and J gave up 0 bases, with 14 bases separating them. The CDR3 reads CSVSWGLSTDTQYF. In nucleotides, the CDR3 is TGCAGTGTTAGCTGGGGCCTAAGCACAGATACGCAGTATTTT.

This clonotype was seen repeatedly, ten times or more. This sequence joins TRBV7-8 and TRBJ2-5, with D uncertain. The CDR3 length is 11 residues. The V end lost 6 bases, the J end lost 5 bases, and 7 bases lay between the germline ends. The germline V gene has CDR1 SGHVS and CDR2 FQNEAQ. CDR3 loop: CASSQLETQYF. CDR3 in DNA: TGTGCCAGCAGTCAGTTGGAGACCCAGTACTTC.

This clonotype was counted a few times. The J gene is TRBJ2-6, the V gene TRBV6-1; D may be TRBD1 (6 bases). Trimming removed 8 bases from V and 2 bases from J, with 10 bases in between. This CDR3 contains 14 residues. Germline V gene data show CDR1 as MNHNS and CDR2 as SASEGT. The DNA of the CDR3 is TGTGCCAGCGCAACAGGGCCTGGGGCCAACGTCCTGACTTTC. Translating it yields CASATGPGANVLTF.

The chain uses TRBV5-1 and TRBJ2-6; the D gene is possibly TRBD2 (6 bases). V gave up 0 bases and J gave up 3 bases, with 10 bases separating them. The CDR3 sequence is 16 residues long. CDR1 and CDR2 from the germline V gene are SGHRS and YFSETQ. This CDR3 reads CASSLVAGLGANVLTF. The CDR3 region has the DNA TGCGCCAGCAGCTTGGTCGCGGGGCTTGGGGCCAACGTCCTGACTTTC.

As DNA, the CDR3 is TGCGCCAGCAGCGCCCCGGGGACGAACACTGAAGCTTTCTTT. Translation: CASSAPGTNTEAFF. The chain combines TRBV5-1 with TRBJ1-1; possibly TRBD1 for D (5 bases). This CDR3 has 14 residues. The V and J ends lost 4 bases and 1 base respectively, with 11 bases between them. Germline values: CDR1 SGHRS, CDR2 YFSETQ.

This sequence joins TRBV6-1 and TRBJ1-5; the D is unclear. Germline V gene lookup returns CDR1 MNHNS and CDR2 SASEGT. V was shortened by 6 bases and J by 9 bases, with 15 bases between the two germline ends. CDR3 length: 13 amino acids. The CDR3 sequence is CASRDGRTRPQHF. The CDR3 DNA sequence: TGTGCCAGCAGGGATGGACGGACTCGGCCCCAGCATTTT.

CDR3 amino acids: CASRPFSPPGEKLFF. The CDR3 DNA reads TGTGCCAGCAGACCCTTTTCTCCCCCGGGTGAAAAACTGTTTTTT. The chain uses TRBV28 and TRBJ1-4; D gene unclear. From germline, CDR1 is MDHEN and CDR2 SYDVKM. This CDR3 has 15 residues. V shed 6 bases and J shed 7 bases, with 18 bases lying between them.

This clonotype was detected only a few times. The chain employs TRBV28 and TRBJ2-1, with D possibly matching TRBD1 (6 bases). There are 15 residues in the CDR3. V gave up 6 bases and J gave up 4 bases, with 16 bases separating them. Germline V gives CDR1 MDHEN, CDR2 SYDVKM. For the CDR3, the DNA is TGTGCCAGCAGCCACATCAGGGGATTGTACAATGAGCAGTTCTTC. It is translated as CASSHIRGLYNEQFF.

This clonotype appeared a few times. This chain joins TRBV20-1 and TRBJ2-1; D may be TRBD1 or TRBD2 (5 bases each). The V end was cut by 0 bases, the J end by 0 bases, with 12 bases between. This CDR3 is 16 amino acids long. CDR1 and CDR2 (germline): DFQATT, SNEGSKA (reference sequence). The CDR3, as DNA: TGCAGTGCTAGAGATCTGGGGGACCGCTCCTACAATGAGCAGTTCTTC. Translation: CSARDLGDRSYNEQFF.

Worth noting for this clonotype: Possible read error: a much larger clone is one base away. Here the CDR3 DNA reads TGCGCCAGCGGCTTGCTTCGGACACCCACGAATGAGCAGTTCTTC. Protein sequence: CASGLLRTPTNEQFF. The chain links TRBV5-1 to TRBJ2-1; D perhaps matches TRBD1 (5 bases). From germline, CDR1 is SGHRS and CDR2 YFSETQ. This CDR3 is built from 15 residues.

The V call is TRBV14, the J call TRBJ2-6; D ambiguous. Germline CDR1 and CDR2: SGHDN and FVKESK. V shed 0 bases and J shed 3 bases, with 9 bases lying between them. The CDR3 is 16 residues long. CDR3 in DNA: TGTGCCAGCAGCCAAGATCGGACGCTTGGGGCCAACGTCCTGACTTTC. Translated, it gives CASSQDRTLGANVLTF.

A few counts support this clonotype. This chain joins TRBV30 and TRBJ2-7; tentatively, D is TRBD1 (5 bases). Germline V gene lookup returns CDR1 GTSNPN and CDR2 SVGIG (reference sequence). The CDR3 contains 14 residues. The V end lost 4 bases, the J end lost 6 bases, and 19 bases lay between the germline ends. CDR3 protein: CAWTSQDGFAEQYF. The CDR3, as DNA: TGTGCCTGGACTTCACAGGACGGGTTTGCCGAGCAGTACTTC.

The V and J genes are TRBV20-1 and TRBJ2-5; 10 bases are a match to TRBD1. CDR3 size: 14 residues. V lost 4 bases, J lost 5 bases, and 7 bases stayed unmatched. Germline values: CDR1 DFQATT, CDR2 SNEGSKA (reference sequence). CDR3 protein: CSATRDRGIETQYF. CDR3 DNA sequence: TGCAGTGCTACCCGGGACAGGGGTATCGAGACCCAGTACTTC.

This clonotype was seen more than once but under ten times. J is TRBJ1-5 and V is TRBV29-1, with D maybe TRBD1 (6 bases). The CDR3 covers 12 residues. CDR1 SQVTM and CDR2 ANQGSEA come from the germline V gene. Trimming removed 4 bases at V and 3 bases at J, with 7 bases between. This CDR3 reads CSVGDNNQPQHF. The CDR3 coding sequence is TGCAGCGTTGGGGACAACAATCAGCCCCAGCATTTT.

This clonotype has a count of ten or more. CDR3 loop: CASSSGVPTDTQYF. The CDR3 nucleotides are TGCGCCAGCAGTTCAGGGGTCCCCACAGATACGCAGTATTTT. The rearrangement joins TRBV5-1 to TRBJ2-3; D perhaps matches TRBD1 (6 bases). This CDR3 region has 14 residues. From germline, CDR1 is SGHRS and CDR2 YFSETQ. Trimming took 5 bases from V and 2 from J, leaving 12 bases between them.

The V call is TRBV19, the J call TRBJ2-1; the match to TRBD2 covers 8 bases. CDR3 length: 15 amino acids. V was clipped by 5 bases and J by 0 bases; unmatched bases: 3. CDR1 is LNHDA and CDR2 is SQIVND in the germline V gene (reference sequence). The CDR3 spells CASSGSGISYNEQFF. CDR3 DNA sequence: TGTGCCAGTAGTGGTAGCGGGATCTCCTACAATGAGCAGTTCTTC.

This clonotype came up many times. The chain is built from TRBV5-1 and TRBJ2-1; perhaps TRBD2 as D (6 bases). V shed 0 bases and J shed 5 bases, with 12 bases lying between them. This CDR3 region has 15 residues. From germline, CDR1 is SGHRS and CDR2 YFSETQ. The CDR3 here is CASSLDAGRNNEQFF. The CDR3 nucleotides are TGCGCCAGCAGCTTGGATGCAGGGAGGAACAATGAGCAGTTCTTC.

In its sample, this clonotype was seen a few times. CDR3 in DNA: TGTGCCAGCAGAAGAGGAGGGGGAACCTACAATGAGCAGTTCTTC. Translation gives CASRRGGGTYNEQFF. The rearrangement joins TRBV7-8 to TRBJ2-1; the D gene could be TRBD1 or TRBD2 (6 bases each). CDR3 length equals 15 residues. CDR1 and CDR2 from the germline V gene are SGHVS and FQNEAQ. Trimming removed 6 bases at V and 2 bases at J, with 14 bases between.

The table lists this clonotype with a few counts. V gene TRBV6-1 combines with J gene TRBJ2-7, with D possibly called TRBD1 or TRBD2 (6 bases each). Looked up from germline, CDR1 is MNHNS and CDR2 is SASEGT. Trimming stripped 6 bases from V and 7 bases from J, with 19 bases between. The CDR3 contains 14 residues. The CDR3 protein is CASSRGLPEVEQYF. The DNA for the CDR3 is TGTGCCAGCAGCAGGGGACTGCCTGAGGTGGAGCAGTACTTC.

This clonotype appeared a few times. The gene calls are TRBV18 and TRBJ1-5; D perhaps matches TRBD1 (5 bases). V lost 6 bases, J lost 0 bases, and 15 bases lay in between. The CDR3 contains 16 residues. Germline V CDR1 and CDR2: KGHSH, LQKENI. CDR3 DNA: TGTGCCAGCTCCTCGACAGCTATCAATAGCAATCAGCCCCAGCATTTT. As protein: CASSSTAINSNQPQHF.

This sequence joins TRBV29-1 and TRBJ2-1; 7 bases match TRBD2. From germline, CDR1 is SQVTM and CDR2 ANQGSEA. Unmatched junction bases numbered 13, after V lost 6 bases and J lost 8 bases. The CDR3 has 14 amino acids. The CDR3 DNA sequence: TGCAGCGTCCGACGTCGACTAGCCTTCGATGAGCAGTTCTTC. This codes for CSVRRRLAFDEQFF.